This T cell receptor (beta chain) was sequenced in a study of blood T cell repertoires in COVID-19 (dated by TCRdb to the early 2020s). A note on the overall study: The collaborator samples originated in the United States, Italy and Spain and spanned the acute and convalescent phases of COVID-19. The material from the prospective study consisted of cDNA or gDNA derived from T cells, B-cell-depleted T cells, or PBMCs. Subjects who had been exposed to COVID-19, were actively infected with it, or had recovered from it provided the deeply sampled blood TCRbeta repertoires that made up the dataset. The repertoires were released in a freely available public database intended as a resource for research on the immune response to SARS-CoV-2. Samples were obtained from the ongoing ImmuneRACE study (first 160 participants) and from approximately 1,200 subjects provided by 6 global collaborators. A de-identified subject ID, COVID-19 status, age in years and sex were almost always included in the sample metadata. Where HLA class I and class II types were available, the types were taken from metadata supplied by the sample provider, not from assay-based typing. Paper-wide results and their limitations: How much clinical and demographic metadata was included differed by source and by participant, and the metadata was provided uncurated.

The immunoSEQ Assay, a bias-controlled multiplex PCR, was used to amplify TCRbeta CDR3 regions from genomic DNA. In the authors' own workflow: Within the assay, amplification of reference gene primers was used to estimate how many nucleated cells each sample contained. To quantify the absolute abundance of each unique TCRbeta CDR3 rearrangement, sequence reads were collapsed and filtered. For each sample, productive Simpson clonality was calculated as the square root of Simpson's diversity index across productive rearrangements. In its TCRdb copy, this immuneACCESS table keeps in-frame sequences only and misses some clones. Where compared with another copy, unresolved V genes explain less than half of these, and the others have no known cause. The V and J calls and the clone size are those of that table, but D and trimming were determined from the DNA. This sample holds 200,000 or so clones; 85% to 90% were observed only once. 3.5% of the sample goes to the ten largest clones.

Including cysteine and phenylalanine, the CDR3 has 15 amino acids. The DNA shown is the 45-base CDR3, in frame from base 1. V trim: 5 bases; J trim: 7 bases; unmatched bases: 10. From the germline V gene, CDR1 is SGHTS and CDR2 is YDEGEE. Participants in the prospective study were aged about 18 to 95 years, lived in 20 to 25 United States geographic areas, and enrolled through a virtual design. In the prospective study, participants were assigned to cohorts based on the clinical history participants reported in a screening survey and a study questionnaire. In the prospective study, mobile phlebotomists collected whole blood, serum and a nasopharyngeal or oropharyngeal swab from each participant. Prospective study participants could optionally give additional blood draws and questionnaires over an approximately 2-month period. Prospective study blood samples were shipped either frozen or at room temperature before DNA extraction.

As regards this clone: Its specific antigen is unknown. Per-nucleotide qualities are absent, and no much larger clonotype sits a single base away.

Sequencing was performed on PBMCs or T cells enriched from blood (not recorded which). The V and J genes are TRBV5-8 and TRBJ2-3, and 10 bases in between align with TRBD2. This clonotype originated in a young woman in a cohort exposed to, infected with or recovered from COVID-19 (not recorded which). The DNA sequence is as follows: TGTGCCAGCAGGTACCTAGCGGGAGTAAGCCATACGCAGTATTTT. The translation is CASRYLAGVSHTQYF. The full variable domain, completed from the reference TRBV5-8 and TRBJ2-3 proteins outside the CDR3, reads EAGVTQSPTHLIKTRGQQATLRCSPISGHTSVYWYQQALGLGLQFLLWYDEGEERNRGNFPPRFSGRQFPNYSSELNVNALELEDSALYLCASRYLAGVSHTQYFGPGTRLTVL.